The TCR beta chain described here comes from a study of graft-versus-host responses after intestinal transplantation. Profiled with immunoSEQ multiplex PCR; TCRdb holds only in-frame clones, not every one. The sample has tens of thousands of clones, roughly four fifths seen once. This clone has just a few counts. V was cut by 0 bases and J by 2 bases, with 18 bases left in between. Germline-derived CDR1 and CDR2 are SGHRS and YFSETQ. This CDR3 has 17 residues. V gene TRBV5-1 combines with J gene TRBJ2-7; possible D gene TRBD2, 6 bases. Specimen: PBMCs, collected approximately 1,000 days after transplant. The TCR sequence derives from a human patient who received an intestinal transplant, so some T cells may come from the graft donor. In nucleotides, the CDR3 is TGCGCCAGCAGCTTGGCGGGACTTTCAACCTCGCCCTACGAGCAGTACTTC. Encoded protein: CASSLAGLSTSPYEQYF.